This section outlines one TCR beta chain sequence together with its context. Its antigen is currently unknown. This sample was included in a study of blood T cells in healthy people across ages. Extraction yielded at least 5.5 micrograms of total RNA per sample. Study results and caveats: In long-lived donors, naive CD4+ cell counts and diversity exceeded those of aged donors. Per million T cells, TCR beta diversity dropped about linearly as age rose. PBMCs left unsorted prevented a conclusive naive versus antigen-experienced comparison.

Through a sample-barcoded 5' primer and a J-beta primer mix, a second PCR was run for about 6 to 11 cycles. TCRdb reanalysed the 5' RACE reads using MiXCR and keeps one entry per CDR3 protein. Among around 1.1 million distinct CDR3 sequences listed, more than 30% were seen once. This TCR was sampled from a man aged 18-30 years in good health. The specimen sequenced was blood.

The CDR3 loop is CSARVLGGPEETQYF. CDR3 DNA sequence: TGCAGTGCTAGAGTCCTGGGAGGGCCAGAAGAGACCCAGTACTTC. V gene TRBV20-1 combines with J gene TRBJ2-5, with 7 nucleotides matching TRBD2. CDR1 DFQATT and CDR2 SNEGSKA come from the germline V gene (reference sequence). The CDR3 contains 15 residues. V shed 1 base, J shed 3 bases, and the junction held 8 bases outside the gene matches.